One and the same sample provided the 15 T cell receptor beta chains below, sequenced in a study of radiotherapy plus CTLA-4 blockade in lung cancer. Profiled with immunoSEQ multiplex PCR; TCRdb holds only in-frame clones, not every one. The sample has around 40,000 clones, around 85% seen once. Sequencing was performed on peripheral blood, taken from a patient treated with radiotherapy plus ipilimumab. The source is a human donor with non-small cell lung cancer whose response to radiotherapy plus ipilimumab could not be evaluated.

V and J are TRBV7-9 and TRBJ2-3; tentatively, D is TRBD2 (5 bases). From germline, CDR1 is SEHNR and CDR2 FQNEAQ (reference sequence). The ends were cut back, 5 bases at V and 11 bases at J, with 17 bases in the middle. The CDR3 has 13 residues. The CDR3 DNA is TGTGCCAGCAGCCCGACGGGGAAGTATATGCAGTATTTT. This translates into CASSPTGKYMQYF. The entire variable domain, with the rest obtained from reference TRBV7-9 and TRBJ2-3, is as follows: DTGVSQNPRHKITKRGQNVTFRCDPISEHNRLYWYRQTLGQGPEFLTYFQNEAQLEKSRLLSDRFSAERPKGSFSTLEIQRTEQGDSAMYLCASSPTGKYMQYFGPGTRLTVL.

CDR3 sequence reads: CASSVVLGQGAVGELFF. CDR3 coding DNA: TGTGCCAGCAGCGTAGTATTAGGGCAGGGGGCAGTCGGGGAGCTGTTTTTT. This chain uses TRBV9 with TRBJ2-2, with 8 bases aligning to TRBD1. The CDR3 covers 17 residues. The junction had 11 bases not matched to a gene; V was cut back by 0 bases and J by 7 bases. CDR1 is SGDLS and CDR2 is YYNGEE in the germline V gene.

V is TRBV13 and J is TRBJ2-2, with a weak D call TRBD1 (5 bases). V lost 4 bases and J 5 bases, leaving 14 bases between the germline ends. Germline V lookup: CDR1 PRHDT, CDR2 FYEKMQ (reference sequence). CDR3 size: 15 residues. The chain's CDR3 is CASSSSKGFTGELFF. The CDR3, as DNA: TGTGCCAGCAGCTCGTCAAAGGGGTTTACCGGGGAGCTGTTTTTT.

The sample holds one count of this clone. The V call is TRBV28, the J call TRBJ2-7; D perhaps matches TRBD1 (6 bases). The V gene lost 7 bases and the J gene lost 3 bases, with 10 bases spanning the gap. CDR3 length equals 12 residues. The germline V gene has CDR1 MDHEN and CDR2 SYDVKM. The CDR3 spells CASNLQGYEQYF. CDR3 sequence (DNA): TGTGCCAGCAACCTACAGGGCTACGAGCAGTACTTC.

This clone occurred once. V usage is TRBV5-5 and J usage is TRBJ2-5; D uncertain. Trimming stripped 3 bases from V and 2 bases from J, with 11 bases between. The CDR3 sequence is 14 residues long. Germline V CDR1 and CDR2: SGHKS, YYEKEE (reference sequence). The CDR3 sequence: CASSYRLLQETQYF. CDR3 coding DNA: TGTGCCAGCAGCTATCGACTCTTGCAAGAGACCCAGTACTTC.

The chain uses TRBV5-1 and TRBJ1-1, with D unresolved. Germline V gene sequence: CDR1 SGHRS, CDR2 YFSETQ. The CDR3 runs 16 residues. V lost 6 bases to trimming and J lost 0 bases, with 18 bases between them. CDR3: CASNLTPGGVNTEAFF. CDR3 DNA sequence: TGCGCCAGCAACCTCACTCCGGGTGGCGTGAACACTGAAGCTTTCTTT.

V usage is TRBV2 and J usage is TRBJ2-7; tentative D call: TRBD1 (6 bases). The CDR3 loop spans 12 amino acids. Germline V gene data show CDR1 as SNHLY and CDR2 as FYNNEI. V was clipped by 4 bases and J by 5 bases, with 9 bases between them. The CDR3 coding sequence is TGTGCCAGCAGTGCCGCAGGGGACGAGCAGTACTTC. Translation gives CASSAAGDEQYF.

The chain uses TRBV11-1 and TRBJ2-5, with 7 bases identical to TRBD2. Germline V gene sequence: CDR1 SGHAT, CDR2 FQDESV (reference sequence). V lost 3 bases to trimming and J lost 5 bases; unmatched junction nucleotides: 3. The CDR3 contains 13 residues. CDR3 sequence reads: CASSFGSGETQYF. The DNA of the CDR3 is TGTGCCAGCAGCTTTGGTAGCGGGGAGACCCAGTACTTC. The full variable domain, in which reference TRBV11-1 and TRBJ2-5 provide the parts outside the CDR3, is EAEVAQSPRYKITEKSQAVAFWCDPISGHATLYWYRQILGQGPELLVQFQDESVVDDSQLPKDRFSAERLKGVDSTLKIQPAELGDSAMYLCASSFGSGETQYFGPGTRLLVL.

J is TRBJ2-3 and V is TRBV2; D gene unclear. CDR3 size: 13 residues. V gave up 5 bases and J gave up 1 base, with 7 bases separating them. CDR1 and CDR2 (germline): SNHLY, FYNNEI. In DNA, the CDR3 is TGTGCCAGCAGTCCAAGCGGCACAGATACGCAGTATTTT. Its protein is CASSPSGTDTQYF.

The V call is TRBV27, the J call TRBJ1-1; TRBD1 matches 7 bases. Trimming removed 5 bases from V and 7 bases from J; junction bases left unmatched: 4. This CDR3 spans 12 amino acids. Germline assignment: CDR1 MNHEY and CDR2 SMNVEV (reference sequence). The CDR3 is CASSGRTGEAFF. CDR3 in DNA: TGTGCCAGCAGTGGAAGGACAGGTGAAGCTTTCTTT.

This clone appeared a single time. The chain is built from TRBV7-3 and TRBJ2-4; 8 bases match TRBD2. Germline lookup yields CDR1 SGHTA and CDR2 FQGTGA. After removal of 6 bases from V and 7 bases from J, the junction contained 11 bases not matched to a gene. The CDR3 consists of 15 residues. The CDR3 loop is CASSRGPGGPNIQYF. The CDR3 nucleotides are TGTGCCAGCAGTCGAGGCCCGGGAGGGCCGAACATTCAGTACTTC.

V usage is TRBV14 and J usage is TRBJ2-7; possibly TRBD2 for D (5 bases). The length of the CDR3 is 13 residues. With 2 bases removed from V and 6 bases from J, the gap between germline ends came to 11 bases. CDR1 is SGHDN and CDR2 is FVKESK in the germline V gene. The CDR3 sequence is CASSQNGVGEQYF. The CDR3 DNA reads TGTGCCAGCAGCCAAAACGGGGTCGGCGAGCAGTACTTC.

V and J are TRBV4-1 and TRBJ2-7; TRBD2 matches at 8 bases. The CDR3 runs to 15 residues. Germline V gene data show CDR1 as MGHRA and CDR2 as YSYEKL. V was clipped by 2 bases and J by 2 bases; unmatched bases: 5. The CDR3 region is CASSQSPGGTYEQYF. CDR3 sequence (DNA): TGCGCCAGCAGCCAATCCCCGGGGGGGACCTACGAGCAGTACTTC.

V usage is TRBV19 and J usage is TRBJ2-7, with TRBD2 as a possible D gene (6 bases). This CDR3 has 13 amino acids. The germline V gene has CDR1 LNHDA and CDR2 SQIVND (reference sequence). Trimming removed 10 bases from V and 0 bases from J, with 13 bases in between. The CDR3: CATEGPYSYEQYF. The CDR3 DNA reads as TGTGCCACGGAGGGGCCGTACTCCTACGAGCAGTACTTC.

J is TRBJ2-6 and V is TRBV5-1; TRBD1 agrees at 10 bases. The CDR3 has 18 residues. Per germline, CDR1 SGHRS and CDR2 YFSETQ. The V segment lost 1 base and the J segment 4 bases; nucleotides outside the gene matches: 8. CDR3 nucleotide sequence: TGCGCCAGCAGCTTGTTGGGACAGGGGACGGAGGGGGCCAACGTCCTGACTTTC. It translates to CASSLLGQGTEGANVLTF.